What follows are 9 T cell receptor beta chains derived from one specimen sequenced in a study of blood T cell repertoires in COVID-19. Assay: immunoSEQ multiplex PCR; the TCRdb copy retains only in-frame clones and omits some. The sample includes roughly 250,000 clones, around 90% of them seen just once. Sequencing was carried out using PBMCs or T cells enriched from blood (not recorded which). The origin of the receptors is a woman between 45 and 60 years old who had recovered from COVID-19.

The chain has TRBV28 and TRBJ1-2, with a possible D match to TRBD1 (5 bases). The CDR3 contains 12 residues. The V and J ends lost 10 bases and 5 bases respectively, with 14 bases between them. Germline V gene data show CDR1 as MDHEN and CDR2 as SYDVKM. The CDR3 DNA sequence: TGTGCCACCGACTCCCCAGGGTATGGCTACACCTTC. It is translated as CATDSPGYGYTF.

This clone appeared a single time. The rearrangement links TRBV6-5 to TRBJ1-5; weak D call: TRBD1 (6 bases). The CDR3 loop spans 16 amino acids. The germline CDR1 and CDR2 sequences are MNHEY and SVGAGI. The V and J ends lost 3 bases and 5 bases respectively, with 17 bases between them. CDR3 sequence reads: CASSYGARGADQPQHF. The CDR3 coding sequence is TGTGCCAGCAGTTATGGGGCCAGGGGAGCGGATCAGCCCCAGCATTTT.

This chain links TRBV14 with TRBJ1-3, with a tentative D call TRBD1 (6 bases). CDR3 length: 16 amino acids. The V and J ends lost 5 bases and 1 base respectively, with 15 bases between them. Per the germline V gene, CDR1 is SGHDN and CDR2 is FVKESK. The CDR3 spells CASSSRDTLSGNTIYF. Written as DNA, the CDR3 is TGTGCCAGCAGCAGCCGGGACACACTATCTGGAAACACCATATATTTT.

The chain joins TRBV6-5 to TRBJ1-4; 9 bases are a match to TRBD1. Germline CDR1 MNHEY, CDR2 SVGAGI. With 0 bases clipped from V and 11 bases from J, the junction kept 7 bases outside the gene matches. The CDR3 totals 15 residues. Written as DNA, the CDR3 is TGTGCCAGCAGTTACTCGATCAGACAGGGGGATAAACTGTTTTTT. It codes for CASSYSIRQGDKLFF.

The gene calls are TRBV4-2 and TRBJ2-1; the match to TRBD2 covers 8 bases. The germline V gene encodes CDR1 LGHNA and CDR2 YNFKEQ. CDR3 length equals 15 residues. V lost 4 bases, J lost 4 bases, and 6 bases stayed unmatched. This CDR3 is CASSPLLAGYNEQFF. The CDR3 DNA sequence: TGTGCCAGCAGCCCCCTGTTAGCGGGGTACAATGAGCAGTTCTTC.

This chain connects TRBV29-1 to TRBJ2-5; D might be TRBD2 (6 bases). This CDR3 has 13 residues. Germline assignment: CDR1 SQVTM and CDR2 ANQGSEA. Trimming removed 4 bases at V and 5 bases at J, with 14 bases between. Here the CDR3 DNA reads TGCAGCGTTGTAATAGCGGCGAGGGAGACCCAGTACTTC. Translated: CSVVIAARETQYF.

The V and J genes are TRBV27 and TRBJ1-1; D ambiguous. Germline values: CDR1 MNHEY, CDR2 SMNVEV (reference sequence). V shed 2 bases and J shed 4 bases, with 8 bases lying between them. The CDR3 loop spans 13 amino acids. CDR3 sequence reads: CASSLAGSTEAFF. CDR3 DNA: TGTGCCAGCAGTTTAGCGGGATCCACTGAAGCTTTCTTT.

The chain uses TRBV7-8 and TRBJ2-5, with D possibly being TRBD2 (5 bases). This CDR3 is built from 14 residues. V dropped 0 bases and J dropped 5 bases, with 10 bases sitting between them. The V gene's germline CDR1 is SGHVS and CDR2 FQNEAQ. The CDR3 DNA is TGTGCCAGCAGCTTAGCGGGAGCTGGGGAGACCCAGTACTTC. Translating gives CASSLAGAGETQYF.

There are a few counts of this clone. The CDR3 sequence: CASSLGQKETQYF. The CDR3 DNA reads TGTGCCAGCAGCTTAGGGCAGAAAGAGACCCAGTACTTC. The chain recombines TRBV7-6 with TRBJ2-5, with D unresolved. CDR1 SGHVS and CDR2 FNYEAQ come from the germline V gene. This CDR3 region has 13 residues. Trimming shortened V by 1 base and J by 3 bases, and 6 bases separated the two germline ends.